Shown below are 11 T cell receptor beta chains from a single sample sequenced in a study of shared clonotypes between healthy human individuals. This table comes from immunoSEQ multiplex PCR, and its TCRdb copy is limited to in-frame clones, with some not included. The sample contains hundreds of thousands of clones, around 78% of which appear only once. The sequencing input was PBMCs. The origin of the receptors is a woman aged 40 to 50 in good health. Some clones in this sample may be carry-over from other donors' samples.

A few counts support this clone. V gene TRBV5-4 combines with J gene TRBJ2-5, with D perhaps matching TRBD2 (6 bases). Germline V gives CDR1 SGHNT, CDR2 YYREEE (reference sequence). The CDR3 loop spans 17 amino acids. Deletions cut 0 bases from V and 11 bases from J, with 26 bases between. The CDR3 region is CASSLARDFSLNNEQYF. The CDR3 nucleotides read TGTGCCAGCAGCTTGGCCAGGGACTTCTCCCTTAACAATGAGCAGTACTTC.

The chain links TRBV19 to TRBJ2-1, with unresolved D. CDR1 and CDR2 from the germline V gene are LNHDA and SQIVND (reference sequence). Trimming shortened V by 7 bases and J by 6 bases, and 19 bases separated the two germline ends. This CDR3 is built from 15 residues. The CDR3 coding sequence is TGTGCCAGTACTAAAGAGTGGGCAAGTTCCAATGAGCAGTTCTTC. The encoded protein is CASTKEWASSNEQFF.

The CDR3 spells CSVETSGSRETQYF. DNA for the CDR3: TGCAGCGTTGAAACTAGCGGGAGCAGGGAGACCCAGTACTTC. The V and J genes are TRBV29-1 and TRBJ2-5; TRBD2 agrees at 11 bases. CDR3 length: 14 residues. Germline-derived CDR1 and CDR2 are SQVTM and ANQGSEA. The junction had 4 bases not matched to a gene; V was cut back by 2 bases and J by 5 bases.

V and J are TRBV5-8 and TRBJ2-1; 8 bases are a match to TRBD2. CDR3 length: 15 residues. Germline loops: CDR1 SGHTS, CDR2 YDEGEE. Trimming cost V 4 bases and J 4 bases; bases outside gene matches: 7. Here the CDR3 DNA reads TGTGCCAGCAGCCCGGGAGGGGTACCGTACAATGAGCAGTTCTTC. It translates to CASSPGGVPYNEQFF.

This CDR3 reads CASSLSNGETQYF. The DNA of the CDR3 is TGTGCCAGCAGTTTATCGAACGGAGAGACCCAGTACTTC. The chain recombines TRBV27 with TRBJ2-5; unclear D gene. In germline, CDR1 is MNHEY, CDR2 SMNVEV (reference sequence). The CDR3 covers 13 residues. V was clipped by 0 bases and J by 4 bases, with 6 bases between them.

In DNA form, the CDR3 reads TGTGCCAGCAGTACCCAGTTGGGCGAGCAGTACTTC. Residues: CASSTQLGEQYF. J is TRBJ2-7 and V is TRBV2; no clear D gene. Germline V gives CDR1 SNHLY, CDR2 FYNNEI. This CDR3 spans 12 amino acids. Trimming removed 5 bases at V and 6 bases at J, with 11 bases between.

The chain is built from TRBV7-9 and TRBJ1-5; D is possibly TRBD1 (6 bases). The germline CDR1 and CDR2 sequences are SEHNR and FQNEAQ (reference sequence). Trimming removed 5 bases at V and 7 bases at J, with 12 bases between. This CDR3 comprises 13 residues. CDR3 bases: TGTGCCAGCAGCCCCTCGGGGGGCCAGCCCCAGCATTTT. Its translation: CASSPSGGQPQHF.

This clone has ten or more counts. The V and J genes are TRBV5-5 and TRBJ2-5; no reliable D call. The germline CDR1 and CDR2 sequences are SGHKS and YYEKEE (reference sequence). The CDR3 runs 13 residues. V was cut by 1 base and J by 5 bases, with 9 bases left in between. CDR3 DNA sequence: TGTGCCAGCAGCTTGAAAGGGTACGAGACCCAGTACTTC. This encodes CASSLKGYETQYF.

The V call is TRBV28, the J call TRBJ2-7; the D is unclear. CDR3 length: 14 residues. Germline V gives CDR1 MDHEN, CDR2 SYDVKM. V gave up 6 bases and J gave up 2 bases, with 14 bases separating them. The CDR3: CASRTASTPYEQYF. CDR3 DNA: TGTGCCAGCAGAACAGCTTCTACCCCCTACGAGCAGTACTTC.

The V and J genes are TRBV4-1 and TRBJ2-7; 7 nucleotides line up with TRBD2. The V gene end was trimmed by 4 bases and the J gene end by 0 bases; junction bases not matched to a gene: 12. Germline V gives CDR1 MGHRA, CDR2 YSYEKL. The CDR3 covers 17 residues. CDR3 bases: TGCGCCAGCAGCCCGCGAGTCGCGCGGGAGTTCTCCTACGAGCAGTACTTC. Its protein is CASSPRVAREFSYEQYF.

This clone has a count of ten or more. The chain couples TRBV10-2 to TRBJ1-1, with a possible D match to TRBD1 (6 bases). Per germline, CDR1 WSHSY and CDR2 SAAADI. This CDR3 region has 12 residues. V lost 6 bases, J lost 9 bases, and 14 bases lay in between. The CDR3, as DNA: TGCGCCAGCAGGGTTAACAGGGAGAAAGCTTTCTTT. This sequence encodes CASRVNREKAFF.